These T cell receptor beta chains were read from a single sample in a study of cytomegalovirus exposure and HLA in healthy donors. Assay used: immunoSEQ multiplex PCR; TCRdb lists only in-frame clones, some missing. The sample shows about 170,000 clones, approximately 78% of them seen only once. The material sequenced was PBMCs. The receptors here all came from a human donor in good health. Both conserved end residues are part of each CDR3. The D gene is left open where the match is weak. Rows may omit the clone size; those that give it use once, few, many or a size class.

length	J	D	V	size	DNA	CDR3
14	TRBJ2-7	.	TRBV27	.	TGTGCCAGCACCCCCCGCGGATTAGCGAACGAGCAGTACTTC	CASTPRGLANEQYF
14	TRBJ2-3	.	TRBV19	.	TGTGCCAGTAGTATAGAGTGGGCTACAGATACGCAGTATTTT	CASSIEWATDTQYF
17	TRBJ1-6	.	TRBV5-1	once	TGCGCCAGCAGCTTGGCTTATGGGGGGGATAATAATTCACCCCTCCACTTT	CASSLAYGGDNNSPLHF
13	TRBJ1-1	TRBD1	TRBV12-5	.	TGTGCTAGTGCCGCGACAGGGGGCTCTGAAGCTTTCTTT	CASAATGGSEAFF
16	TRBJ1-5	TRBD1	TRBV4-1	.	TGCGCCAGCAGCCAAAGACAGGGGGCCAATAATCAGCCCCAGCATTTT	CASSQRQGANNQPQHF
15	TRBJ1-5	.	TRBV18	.	TGTGCCAGCTCCTACGGACATAGTAGCAATCAGCCCCAGCATTTT	CASSYGHSSNQPQHF
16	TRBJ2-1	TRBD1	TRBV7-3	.	TGTGCCAGCAGCCCCTGGGACAGTAGCTCCTACAATGAGCAGTTCTTC	CASSPWDSSSYNEQFF
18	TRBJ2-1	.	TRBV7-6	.	TGTGCCAGCAGCTTAGTCGTTGCCTCGGGGTACTCCTACAATGAGCAGTTCTTC	CASSLVVASGYSYNEQFF
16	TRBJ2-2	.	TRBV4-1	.	TGCGCCAGCAGCCAAATCGTTCCGGACGCGGGCGGGGAGCTGTTTTTT	CASSQIVPDAGGELFF
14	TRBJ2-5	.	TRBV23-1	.	TGCGCCAGCAGTCATGGGCAGGGCCAAGAGACCCAGTACTTC	CASSHGQGQETQYF
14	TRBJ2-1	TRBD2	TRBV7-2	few	TGTGCCAGCAGCCGAAATGGACTAGCGGATGAGCAGTTCTTC	CASSRNGLADEQFF
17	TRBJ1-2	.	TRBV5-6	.	TGTGCCAGCAGCTCGTTGTTTCCCGCGGGACGGACCTATGGCTACACCTTC	CASSSLFPAGRTYGYTF
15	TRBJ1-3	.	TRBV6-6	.	TGTGCCAGCAGTTACGGGGGCCGCTCTGGAAACACCATATATTTT	CASSYGGRSGNTIYF
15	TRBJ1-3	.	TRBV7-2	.	TGTGCCAGCAGCACCAGGGGTCCTTCTGGAAACACCATATATTTT	CASSTRGPSGNTIYF
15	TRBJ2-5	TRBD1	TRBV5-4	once	TGTGCCAGCAGCCCCGAAGGGGGCTTCCAAGAGACCCAGTACTTC	CASSPEGGFQETQYF
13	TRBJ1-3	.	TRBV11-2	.	TGTGCCAGCAGCCCGAACCCGCGGAACACCATATATTTT	CASSPNPRNTIYF
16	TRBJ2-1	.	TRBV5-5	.	TGTGCCAGCAGCTTGGCCCAGGGCCGGGCCTACAATGAGCAGTTCTTC	CASSLAQGRAYNEQFF
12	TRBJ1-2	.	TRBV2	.	TGTGCCAGCAGTTCCGGTAGGAGTGGCTACACCTTC	CASSSGRSGYTF
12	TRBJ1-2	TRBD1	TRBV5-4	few	TGTGCCAGCAGGCCGGGACAGGGGGGCTACACCTTC	CASRPGQGGYTF
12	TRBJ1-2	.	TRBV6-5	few	TGTGCCAGCAGTTACGCGGGGACTGGCTACACCTTC	CASSYAGTGYTF
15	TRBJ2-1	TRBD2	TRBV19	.	TGTGCCAGTACCTTGACTAGCGGGGCCTACAATGAGCAGTTCTTC	CASTLTSGAYNEQFF
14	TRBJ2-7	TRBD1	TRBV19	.	TGTGCCAGTAGTATGACAGGGGAGCTGATCGAGCAGTACTTC	CASSMTGELIEQYF
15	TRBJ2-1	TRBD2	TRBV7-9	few	TGTGCCAGCAGCCCGATATACCTAGCGGGGGGTGTCTGGTTCTTC	CASSPIYLAGGVWFF
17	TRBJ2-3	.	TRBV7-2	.	TGTGCCAGCAGCGATCCGGGGGACCCAAGATACACAGATACGCAGTATTTT	CASSDPGDPRYTDTQYF
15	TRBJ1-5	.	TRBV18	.	TGTGCCAGCTCACCGCCGGGAGATAGCAATCAGCCCCAGCATTTT	CASSPPGDSNQPQHF
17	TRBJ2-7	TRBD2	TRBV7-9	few	TGTGCCAGCAGCTTGGGGAGGGGCCTAAGAGTAGTCTACGAGCAGTACTTC	CASSLGRGLRVVYEQYF
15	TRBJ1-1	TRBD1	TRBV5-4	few	TGTGCCAGCACCTGGGACAGGCAGGGGTACACTGAAGCTTTCTTT	CASTWDRQGYTEAFF
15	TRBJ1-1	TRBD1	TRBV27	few	TGTGCCAGCAGTCTTGGACAGGGGGTTAACACTGAAGCTTTCTTT	CASSLGQGVNTEAFF
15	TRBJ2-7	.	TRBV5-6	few	TGTGCCAGCAGCTCCGGGGGTCGGCACCTATACGAGCAGTACTTC	CASSSGGRHLYEQYF
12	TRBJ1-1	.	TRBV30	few	TGTGCCTGGGAGCAGGGGAGCACTGAAGCTTTCTTT	CAWEQGSTEAFF
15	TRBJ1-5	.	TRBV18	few	TGTGCCAGCTCACCCCGGGAGGGGAGCAATCAGCCCCAGCATTTT	CASSPREGSNQPQHF
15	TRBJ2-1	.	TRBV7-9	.	TGTGCCAGCAGCTCCCTGAACAGGGTAAAAGATGAGCAGTTCTTC	CASSSLNRVKDEQFF
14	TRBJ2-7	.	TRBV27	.	TGTGCCAGCAGTTTAAGGGCAGGGCCATACGAGCAGTACTTC	CASSLRAGPYEQYF
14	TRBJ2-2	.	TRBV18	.	TGTGCCAGCAGAGTCCCAATGGACACCGGGGAGCTGTTTTTT	CASRVPMDTGELFF
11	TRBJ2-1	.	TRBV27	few	TGTGCCAGCAGTTACGGGGGTGAGCAGTTCTTC	CASSYGGEQFF
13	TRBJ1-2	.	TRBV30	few	TGTGCCTGGAGTGGGGGCTTTAACTATGGCTACACCTTC	CAWSGGFNYGYTF
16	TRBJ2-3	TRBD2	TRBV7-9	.	TGTGCCAGCAGCCCAGGGACTAGCGGGACGAGGAATACGCAGTATTTT	CASSPGTSGTRNTQYF
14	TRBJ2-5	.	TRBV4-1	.	TGCGCCAGCAGCCAAGGTGGCGGTAGAAAGACCCAGTACTTC	CASSQGGGRKTQYF
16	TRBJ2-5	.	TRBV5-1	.	TGCGCCAGCAGCTTCGATGGCAGCCCCGCTGCGGGGACCCAGTACTTC	CASSFDGSPAAGTQYF
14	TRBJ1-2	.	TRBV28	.	TGTGCCAGCAGTTTCTCGGGGGCTAACTATGGCTACACCTTC	CASSFSGANYGYTF
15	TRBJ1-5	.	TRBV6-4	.	TGTGCCAGCAGTGAATCTGGAGGGCTCAATCAGCCCCAGCATTTT	CASSESGGLNQPQHF
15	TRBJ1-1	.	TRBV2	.	TGTGCCAGCAGTGAAGGGGCCACAGTAAACACTGAAGCTTTCTTT	CASSEGATVNTEAFF
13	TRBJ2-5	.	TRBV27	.	TGTGCCAGCAGGCAATTGGGGAGAGAGACCCAGTACTTC	CASRQLGRETQYF
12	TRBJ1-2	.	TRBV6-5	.	TGTGCCAGCACTCGGGATAACTATGGCTACACCTTC	CASTRDNYGYTF
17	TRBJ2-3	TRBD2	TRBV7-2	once	TGTGCCAGCAGCTTAGTACGGGGGGGCCTGGTTGCAGATACGCAGTATTTT	CASSLVRGGLVADTQYF
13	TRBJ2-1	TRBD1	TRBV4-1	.	TGCGCCAGCAGCCAAGGACAGGGTTTTGAGCAGTTCTTC	CASSQGQGFEQFF
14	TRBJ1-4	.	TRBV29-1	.	TGCAGCGTTGGCGTGGGAGCAACTAATGAAAAACTGTTTTTT	CSVGVGATNEKLFF
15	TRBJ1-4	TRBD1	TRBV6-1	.	TGTGCCAGCAGTGGGGACGACAGGGGGGTCGAAAAACTGTTTTTT	CASSGDDRGVEKLFF
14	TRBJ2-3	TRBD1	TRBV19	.	TGTGCCAGTAGACGGGACAGAAACACAGATACGCAGTATTTT	CASRRDRNTDTQYF
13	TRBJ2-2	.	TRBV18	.	TGTGCCAGCTCACTACTCATTTCGGGGGAGCTGTTTTTT	CASSLLISGELFF
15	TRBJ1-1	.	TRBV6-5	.	TGTGCCAGCAGTTACTCCAGGGGCGGGGGAACTGAAGCTTTCTTT	CASSYSRGGGTEAFF
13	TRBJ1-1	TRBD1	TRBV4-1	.	TGCGCCAGCAGAGGGGGCGAGAACACTGAAGCTTTCTTT	CASRGGENTEAFF
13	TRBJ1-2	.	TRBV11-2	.	TGTGCCAGCAGCTTAGGGGCTGTTTATGGCTACACCTTC	CASSLGAVYGYTF
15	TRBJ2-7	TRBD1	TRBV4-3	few	TGCGCCAGCAGCCAAGGACAGGGCCTAACCTACGAGCAGTACTTC	CASSQGQGLTYEQYF